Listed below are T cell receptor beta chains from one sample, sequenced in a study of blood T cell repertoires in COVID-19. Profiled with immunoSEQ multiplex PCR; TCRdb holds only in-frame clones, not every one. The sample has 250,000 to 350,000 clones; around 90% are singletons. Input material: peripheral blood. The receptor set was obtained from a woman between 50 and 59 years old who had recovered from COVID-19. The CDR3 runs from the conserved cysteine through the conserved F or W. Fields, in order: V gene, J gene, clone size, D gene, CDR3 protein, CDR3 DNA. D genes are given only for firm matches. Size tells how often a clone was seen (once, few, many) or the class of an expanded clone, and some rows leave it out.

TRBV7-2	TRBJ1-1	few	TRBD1	CASSRQGRTEAFF	TGTGCCAGCAGCCGACAGGGTAGGACTGAAGCTTTCTTT
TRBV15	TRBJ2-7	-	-	CATSRDGPQGQGYEQYF	TGTGCCACCAGCAGAGATGGACCCCAGGGGCAAGGTTACGAGCAGTACTTC
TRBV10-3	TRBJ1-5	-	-	CAISESAGGVWWPQHF	TGTGCCATCAGTGAGTCGGCGGGGGGGGTTTGGTGGCCCCAGCATTTT
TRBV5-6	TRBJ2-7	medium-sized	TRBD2	CASSSITSGRYYEQYF	TGTGCCAGCAGCTCGATTACGAGCGGGAGATACTACGAGCAGTACTTC
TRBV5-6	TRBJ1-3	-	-	CASSLGQSGNTIYF	TGTGCCAGCAGCTTGGGACAGTCTGGAAACACCATATATTTT
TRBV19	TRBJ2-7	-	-	CASTRRQGTTYEQYF	TGTGCCAGTACCCGAAGGCAGGGGACTACCTACGAGCAGTACTTC
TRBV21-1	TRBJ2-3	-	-	CASSQGAGGKSTDTQYF	TGTGCCAGCAGCCAGGGGGCAGGGGGGAAGAGCACAGATACGCAGTATTTT
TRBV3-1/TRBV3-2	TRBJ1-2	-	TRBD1	CASSRTGGEDGYTF	TGTGCCAGCAGCCGGACAGGGGGCGAGGACGGCTACACCTTC
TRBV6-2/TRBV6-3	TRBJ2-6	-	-	CASSAESGANVLTF	TGTGCCAGCAGTGCGGAATCTGGGGCCAACGTCCTGACTTTC
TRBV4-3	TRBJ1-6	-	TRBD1	CASSPRGTGSSPLHF	TGCGCCAGCAGCCCGCGCGGGACAGGGTCTTCACCCCTCCACTTT
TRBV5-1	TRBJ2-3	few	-	CASSLLGQGTDTQYF	TGCGCCAGCAGCTTGTTGGGGCAAGGCACAGATACGCAGTATTTT
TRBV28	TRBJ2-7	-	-	CASSPIPQYEQYF	TGTGCCAGCAGCCCCATACCCCAGTACGAGCAGTACTTC
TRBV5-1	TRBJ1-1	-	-	CASSIGQHEAFF	TGCGCCAGCAGCATCGGACAGCATGAAGCTTTCTTT
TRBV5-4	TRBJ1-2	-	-	CASSLNYGYTF	TGTGCCAGCAGCCTAAACTATGGCTACACCTTC
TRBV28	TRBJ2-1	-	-	CASSSPGGSGYNEQFF	TGTGCCAGCAGTTCCCCCGGGGGTAGCGGTTACAATGAGCAGTTCTTC
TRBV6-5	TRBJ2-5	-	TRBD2	CASRVAGGKETQYF	TGTGCCAGCAGGGTTGCGGGGGGTAAAGAGACCCAGTACTTC
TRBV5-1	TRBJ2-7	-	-	CASRFLPGRDISYEQYF	TGCGCCAGCAGATTTCTTCCCGGCCGGGACATATCCTACGAGCAGTACTTC
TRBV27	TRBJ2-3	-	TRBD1	CASREQGRDTQYF	TGTGCCAGCAGGGAACAGGGGAGAGATACGCAGTATTTT
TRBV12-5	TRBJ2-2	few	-	CASGFYLANTGELFF	TGTGCTAGTGGTTTCTATCTCGCGAACACCGGGGAGCTGTTTTTT
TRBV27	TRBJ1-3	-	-	CASSDRGGPGNTIYF	TGTGCCAGCAGTGATAGGGGGGGGCCTGGAAACACCATATATTTT
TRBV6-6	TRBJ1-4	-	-	CASSSDEKLFF	TGTGCCAGCTCCTCGGATGAAAAACTGTTTTTT
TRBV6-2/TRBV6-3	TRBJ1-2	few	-	CASSYPSQGGYGYTF	TGTGCCAGCAGTTACCCTTCGCAGGGTGGGTATGGCTACACCTTC
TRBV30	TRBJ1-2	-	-	CAWSVGARGFYGYTF	TGTGCCTGGAGTGTGGGGGCGCGAGGTTTTTATGGCTACACCTTC
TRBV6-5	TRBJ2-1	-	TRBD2	CASSYSTGEGNFEQFF	TGTGCCAGCAGTTACTCAACGGGGGAGGGTAACTTTGAGCAGTTCTTC
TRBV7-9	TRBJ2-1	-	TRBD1	CASSLGTGDYNEQFF	TGTGCCAGCAGCTTAGGGACAGGAGACTACAATGAGCAGTTCTTC
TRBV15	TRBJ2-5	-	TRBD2	CATSTRGTSGRLQETQYF	TGTGCCACCAGCACACGAGGGACTAGCGGGAGGTTACAAGAGACCCAGTACTTC
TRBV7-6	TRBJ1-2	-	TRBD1	CASSSSGTGVERRYGYTF	TGTGCCAGCAGCTCCTCCGGGACAGGGGTAGAAAGGCGCTATGGCTACACCTTC
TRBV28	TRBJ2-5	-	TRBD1	CASSPGTGRGETQYF	TGTGCCAGCAGTCCCGGGACAGGACGTGGCGAGACCCAGTACTTC
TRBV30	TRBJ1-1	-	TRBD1	CAWSTGGGTEAFF	TGTGCCTGGAGCACAGGGGGAGGCACTGAAGCTTTCTTT
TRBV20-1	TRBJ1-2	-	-	CSAILGGYTF	TGCAGTGCTATCCTCGGGGGCTACACCTTC
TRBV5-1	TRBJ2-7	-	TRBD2	CASSQAPGLEHEQYF	TGCGCCAGCAGCCAAGCCCCGGGACTAGAGCACGAGCAGTACTTC
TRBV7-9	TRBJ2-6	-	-	CASRQLGAGANVLTF	TGTGCCAGCAGACAATTAGGGGCTGGGGCCAACGTCCTGACTTTC
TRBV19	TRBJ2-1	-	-	CASSISRDNEQFF	TGTGCCAGTAGTATCTCTCGAGACAATGAGCAGTTCTTC
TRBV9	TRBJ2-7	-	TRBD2	CASSSIEAGPPYEQYF	TGTGCCAGCAGCTCAATTGAAGCGGGGCCCCCCTACGAGCAGTACTTC
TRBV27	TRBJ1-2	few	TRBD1	CASSLSGLGQESYGYTF	TGTGCCAGCAGTTTATCGGGGTTGGGACAGGAGTCCTATGGCTACACCTTC
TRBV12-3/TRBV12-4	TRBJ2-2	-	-	CASSSSRVGLFF	TGTGCCAGCAGTTCCTCCCGGGTCGGGCTGTTTTTT
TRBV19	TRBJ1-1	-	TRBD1	CASSVGTGVYTEAFF	TGTGCCAGTAGTGTGGGGACAGGGGTCTACACTGAAGCTTTCTTT
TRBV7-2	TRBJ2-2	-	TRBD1	CASSSTGSGTGELFF	TGTGCCAGCAGCTCGACAGGGTCGGGCACCGGGGAGCTGTTTTTT
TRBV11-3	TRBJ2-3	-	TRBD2	CASSRRTSGAGADTQYF	TGTGCCAGCAGCCGGAGGACTAGCGGAGCGGGCGCAGATACGCAGTATTTT
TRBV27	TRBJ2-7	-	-	CASTPVGVTYEQYF	TGTGCCAGCACCCCCGTAGGGGTCACCTACGAGCAGTACTTC
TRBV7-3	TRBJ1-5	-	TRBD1	CASSTDRNQPQHF	TGTGCCAGCAGCACGGACAGGAATCAGCCCCAGCATTTT